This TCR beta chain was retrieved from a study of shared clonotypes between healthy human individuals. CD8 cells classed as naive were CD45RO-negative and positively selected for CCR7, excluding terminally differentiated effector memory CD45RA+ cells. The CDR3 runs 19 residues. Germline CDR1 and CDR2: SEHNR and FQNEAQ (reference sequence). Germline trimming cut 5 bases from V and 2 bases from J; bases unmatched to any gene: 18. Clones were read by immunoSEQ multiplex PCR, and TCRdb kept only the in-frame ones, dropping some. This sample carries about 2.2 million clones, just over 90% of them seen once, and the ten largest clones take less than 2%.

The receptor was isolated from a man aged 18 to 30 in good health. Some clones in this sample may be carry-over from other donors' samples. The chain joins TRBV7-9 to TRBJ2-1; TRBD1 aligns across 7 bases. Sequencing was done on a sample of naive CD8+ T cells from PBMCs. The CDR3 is CASSARAEPDRRTYNEQFF. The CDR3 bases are TGTGCCAGCAGCGCAAGGGCCGAACCGGACAGGAGGACCTACAATGAGCAGTTCTTC. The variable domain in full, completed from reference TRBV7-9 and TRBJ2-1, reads DTGVSQNPRHKITKRGQNVTFRCDPISEHNRLYWYRQTLGQGPEFLTYFQNEAQLEKSRLLSDRFSAERPKGSFSTLEIQRTEQGDSAMYLCASSARAEPDRRTYNEQFFGPGTRLTVL.